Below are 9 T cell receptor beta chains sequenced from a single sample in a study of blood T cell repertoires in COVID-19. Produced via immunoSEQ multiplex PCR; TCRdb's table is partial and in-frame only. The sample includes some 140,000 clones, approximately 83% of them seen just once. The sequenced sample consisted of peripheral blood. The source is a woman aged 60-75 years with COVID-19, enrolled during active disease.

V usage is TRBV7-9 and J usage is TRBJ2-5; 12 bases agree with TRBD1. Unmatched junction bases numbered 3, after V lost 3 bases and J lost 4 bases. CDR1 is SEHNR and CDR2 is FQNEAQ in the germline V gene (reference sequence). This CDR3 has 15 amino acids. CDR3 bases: TGTGCCAGCAGCTTGGGACAGGGGGCGTCAGAGACCCAGTACTTC. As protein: CASSLGQGASETQYF. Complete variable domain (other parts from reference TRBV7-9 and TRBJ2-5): DTGVSQNPRHKITKRGQNVTFRCDPISEHNRLYWYRQTLGQGPEFLTYFQNEAQLEKSRLLSDRFSAERPKGSFSTLEIQRTEQGDSAMYLCASSLGQGASETQYFGPGTRLLVL.

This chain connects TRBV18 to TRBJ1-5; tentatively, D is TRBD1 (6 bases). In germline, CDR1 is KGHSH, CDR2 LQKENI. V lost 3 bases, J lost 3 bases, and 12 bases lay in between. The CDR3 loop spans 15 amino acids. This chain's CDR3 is CASSPRQGLNQPQHF. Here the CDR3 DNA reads TGTGCCAGCTCACCCAGGCAGGGGCTCAATCAGCCCCAGCATTTT.

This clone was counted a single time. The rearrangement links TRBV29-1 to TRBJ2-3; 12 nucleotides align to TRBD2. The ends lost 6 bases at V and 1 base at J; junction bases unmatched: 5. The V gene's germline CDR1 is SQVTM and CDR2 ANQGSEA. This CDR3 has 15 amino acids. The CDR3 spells CSVELAGGRTDTQYF. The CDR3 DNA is TGCAGCGTGGAACTAGCGGGGGGACGCACAGATACGCAGTATTTT.

Here the CDR3 DNA reads TGTGCCAGTAGTCCCCCATCCTACAATGAGCAGTTCTTC. This gives the protein CASSPPSYNEQFF. The gene calls are TRBV19 and TRBJ2-1; D not resolved. Per the germline V gene, CDR1 is LNHDA and CDR2 is SQIVND (reference sequence). This CDR3 contains 13 residues. Trimming removed 5 bases at V and 1 base at J, with 6 bases between. Full variable domain (missing parts from reference TRBV19 and TRBJ2-1): DGGITQSPKYLFRKEGQNVTLSCEQNLNHDAMYWYRQDPGQGLRLIYYSQIVNDFQKGDIAEGYSVSREKKESFPLTVTSAQKNPTAFYLCASSPPSYNEQFFGPGTRLTVL.

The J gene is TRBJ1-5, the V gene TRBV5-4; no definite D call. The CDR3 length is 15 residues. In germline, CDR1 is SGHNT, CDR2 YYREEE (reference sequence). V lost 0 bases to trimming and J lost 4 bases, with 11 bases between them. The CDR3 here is CASSLEPHGNQPQHF. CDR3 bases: TGTGCCAGCAGCTTGGAACCCCACGGGAATCAGCCCCAGCATTTT.

This CDR3 is CASSLVWNTGELFF. In DNA form, the CDR3 reads TGTGCCAGCAGCTTGGTCTGGAACACCGGGGAGCTGTTTTTT. V is TRBV5-8 and J is TRBJ2-2; D not resolved. Trimming pared 0 bases from V and 1 base from J, leaving 4 bases between. Germline CDR1 is SGHTS and CDR2 is YDEGEE. The CDR3 contains 14 residues.

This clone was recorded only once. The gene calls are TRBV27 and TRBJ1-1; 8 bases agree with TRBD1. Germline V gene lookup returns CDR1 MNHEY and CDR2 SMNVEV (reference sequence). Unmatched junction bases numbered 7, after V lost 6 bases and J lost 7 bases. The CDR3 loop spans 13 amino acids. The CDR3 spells CASRTGVTSEAFF. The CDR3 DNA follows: TGTGCCAGCAGGACAGGGGTAACAAGTGAAGCTTTCTTT.

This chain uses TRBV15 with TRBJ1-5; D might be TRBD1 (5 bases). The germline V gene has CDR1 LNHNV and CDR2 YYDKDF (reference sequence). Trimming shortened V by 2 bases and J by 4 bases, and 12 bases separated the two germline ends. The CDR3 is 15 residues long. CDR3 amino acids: CATSRSRDFNQPQHF. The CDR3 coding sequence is TGTGCCACCAGCAGATCCCGGGACTTTAATCAGCCCCAGCATTTT.

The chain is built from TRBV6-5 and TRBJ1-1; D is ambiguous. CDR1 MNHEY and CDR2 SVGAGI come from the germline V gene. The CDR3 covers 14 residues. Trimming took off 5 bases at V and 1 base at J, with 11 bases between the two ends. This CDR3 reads CASSKGGANTEAFF. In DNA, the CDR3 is TGTGCCAGCAGTAAGGGAGGCGCGAACACTGAAGCTTTCTTT.